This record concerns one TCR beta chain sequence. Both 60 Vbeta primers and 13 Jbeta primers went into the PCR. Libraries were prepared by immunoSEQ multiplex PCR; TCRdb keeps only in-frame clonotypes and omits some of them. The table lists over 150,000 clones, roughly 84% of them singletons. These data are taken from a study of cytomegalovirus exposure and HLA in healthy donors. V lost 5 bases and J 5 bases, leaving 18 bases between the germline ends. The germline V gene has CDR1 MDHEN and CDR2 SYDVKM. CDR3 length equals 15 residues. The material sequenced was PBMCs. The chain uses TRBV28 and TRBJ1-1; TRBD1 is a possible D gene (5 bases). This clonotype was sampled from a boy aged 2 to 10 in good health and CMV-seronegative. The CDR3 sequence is CASSIGLPGGTEAFF. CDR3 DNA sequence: TGTGCCAGCAGTATCGGACTCCCTGGGGGGACTGAAGCTTTCTTT.